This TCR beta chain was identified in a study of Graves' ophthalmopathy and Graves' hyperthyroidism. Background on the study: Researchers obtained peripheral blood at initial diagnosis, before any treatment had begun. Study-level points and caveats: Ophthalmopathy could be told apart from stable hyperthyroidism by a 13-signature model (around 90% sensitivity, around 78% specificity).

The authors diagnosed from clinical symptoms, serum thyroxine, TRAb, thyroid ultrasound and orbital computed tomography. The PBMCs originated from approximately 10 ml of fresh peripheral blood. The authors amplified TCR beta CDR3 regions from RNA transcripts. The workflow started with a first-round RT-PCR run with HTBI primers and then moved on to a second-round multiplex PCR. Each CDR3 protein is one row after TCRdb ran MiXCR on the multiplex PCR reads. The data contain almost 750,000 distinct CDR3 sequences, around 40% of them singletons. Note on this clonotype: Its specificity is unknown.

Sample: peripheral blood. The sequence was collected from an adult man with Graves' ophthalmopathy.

CDR3 sequence reads: CSAPGQGITEAFF. CDR3 coding DNA: TGCAGTGCCCCAGGACAGGGGATCACTGAAGCTTTCTTT. This chain connects TRBV20-1 to TRBJ1-1; 9 bases line up with TRBD1. The CDR3 covers 13 residues. The V gene's germline CDR1 is DFQATT and CDR2 SNEGSKA (reference sequence). V lost 6 bases, J lost 4 bases, and 6 bases stayed unmatched.